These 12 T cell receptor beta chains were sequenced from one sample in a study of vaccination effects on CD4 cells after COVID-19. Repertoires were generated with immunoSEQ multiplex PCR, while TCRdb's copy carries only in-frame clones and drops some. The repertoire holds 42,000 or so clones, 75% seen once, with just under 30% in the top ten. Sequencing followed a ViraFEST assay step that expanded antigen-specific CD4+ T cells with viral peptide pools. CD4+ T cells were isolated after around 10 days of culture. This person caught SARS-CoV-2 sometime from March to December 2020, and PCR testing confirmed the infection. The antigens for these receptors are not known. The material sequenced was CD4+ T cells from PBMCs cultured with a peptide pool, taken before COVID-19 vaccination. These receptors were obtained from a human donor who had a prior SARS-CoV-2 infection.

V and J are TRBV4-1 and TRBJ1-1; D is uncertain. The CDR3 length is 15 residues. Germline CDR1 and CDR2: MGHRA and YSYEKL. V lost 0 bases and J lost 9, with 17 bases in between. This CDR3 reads CASSQDGNAKGKAFF. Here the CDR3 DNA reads TGCGCCAGCAGCCAAGATGGGAACGCTAAAGGAAAAGCTTTCTTT.

The CDR3 DNA reads as TGTGCCAGCAGCTTGATGGGACAGGGCAATCAGCCCCAGCATTTT. It specifies CASSLMGQGNQPQHF. The genes are TRBV5-6 and TRBJ1-5; 8 bases agree with TRBD1. CDR1 is SGHDT and CDR2 is YYEEEE in the germline V gene. This CDR3 has 15 amino acids. J was trimmed by 2 bases and V by 1 base; bases with no gene match: 2.

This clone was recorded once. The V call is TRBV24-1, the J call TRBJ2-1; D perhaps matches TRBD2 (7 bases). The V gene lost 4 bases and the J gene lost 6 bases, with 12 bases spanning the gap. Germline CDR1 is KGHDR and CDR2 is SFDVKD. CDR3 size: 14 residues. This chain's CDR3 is CATSEGGGGNEQFF. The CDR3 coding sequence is TGTGCCACCAGTGAGGGCGGGGGCGGCAATGAGCAGTTCTTC.

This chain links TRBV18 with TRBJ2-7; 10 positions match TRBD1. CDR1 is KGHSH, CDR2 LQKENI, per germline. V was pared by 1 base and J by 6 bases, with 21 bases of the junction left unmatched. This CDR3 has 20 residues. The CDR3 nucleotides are TGTGCCAGCTCACCACGGAGGGGGACAGGGGATATCTGGGGTTATGGCGAGCAGTACTTC. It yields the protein CASSPRRGTGDIWGYGEQYF.

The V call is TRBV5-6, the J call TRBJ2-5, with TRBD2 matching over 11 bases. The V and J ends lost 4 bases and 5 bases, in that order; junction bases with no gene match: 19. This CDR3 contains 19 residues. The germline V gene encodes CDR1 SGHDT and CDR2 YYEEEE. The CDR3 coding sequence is TGTGCCAGCAGCCCACCTCTGTCCCTAGCGGGAGGTATACAGGAGACCCAGTACTTC. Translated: CASSPPLSLAGGIQETQYF.

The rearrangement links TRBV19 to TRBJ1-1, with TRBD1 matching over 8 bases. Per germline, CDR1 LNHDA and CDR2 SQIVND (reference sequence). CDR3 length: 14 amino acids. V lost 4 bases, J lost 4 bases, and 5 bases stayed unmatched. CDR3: CASSTRGLVTEAFF. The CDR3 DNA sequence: TGTGCCAGTAGTACCAGGGGGCTTGTCACTGAAGCTTTCTTT.

The CDR3 DNA sequence: TGTGCCAGCAGCAAAGAATCACAGTACACAGATACGCAGTATTTT. Protein sequence: CASSKESQYTDTQYF. The V and J genes are TRBV21-1 and TRBJ2-3; the table's D call TRBD1 went unverified against the DNA. TRBV21-1 is marked as a pseudogene. The CDR3 runs to 15 residues.

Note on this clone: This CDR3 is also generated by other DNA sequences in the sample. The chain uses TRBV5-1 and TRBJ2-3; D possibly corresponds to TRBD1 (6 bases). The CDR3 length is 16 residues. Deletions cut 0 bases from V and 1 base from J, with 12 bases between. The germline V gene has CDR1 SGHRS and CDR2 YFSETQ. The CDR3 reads CASSLGGTRGTDTQYF. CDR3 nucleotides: TGCGCCAGCAGCTTGGGGGGGACACGTGGCACAGATACGCAGTATTTT.

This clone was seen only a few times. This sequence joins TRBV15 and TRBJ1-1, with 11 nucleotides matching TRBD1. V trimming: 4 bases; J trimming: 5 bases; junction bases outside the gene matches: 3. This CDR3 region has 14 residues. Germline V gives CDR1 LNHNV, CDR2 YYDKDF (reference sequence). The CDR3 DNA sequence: TGTGCCACCAGCAAGGACAGGGGGCTAACTGAAGCTTTCTTT. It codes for CATSKDRGLTEAFF.

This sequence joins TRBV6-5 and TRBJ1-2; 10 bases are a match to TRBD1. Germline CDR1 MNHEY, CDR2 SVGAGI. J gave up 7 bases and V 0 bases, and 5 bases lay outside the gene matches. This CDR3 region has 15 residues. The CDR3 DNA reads TGTGCCAGCAGTTACTCGACAGGGGGCTATTCTGGCTACACCTTC. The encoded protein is CASSYSTGGYSGYTF.

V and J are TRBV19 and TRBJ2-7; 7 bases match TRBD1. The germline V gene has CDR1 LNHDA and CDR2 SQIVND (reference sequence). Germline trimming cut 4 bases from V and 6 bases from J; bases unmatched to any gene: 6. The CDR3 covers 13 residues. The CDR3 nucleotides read TGTGCCAGTAGTAGACAGGGTCTCAGCGAGCAGTACTTC. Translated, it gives CASSRQGLSEQYF. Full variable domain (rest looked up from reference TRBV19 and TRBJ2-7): DGGITQSPKYLFRKEGQNVTLSCEQNLNHDAMYWYRQDPGQGLRLIYYSQIVNDFQKGDIAEGYSVSREKKESFPLTVTSAQKNPTAFYLCASSRQGLSEQYFGPGTRLTVT.

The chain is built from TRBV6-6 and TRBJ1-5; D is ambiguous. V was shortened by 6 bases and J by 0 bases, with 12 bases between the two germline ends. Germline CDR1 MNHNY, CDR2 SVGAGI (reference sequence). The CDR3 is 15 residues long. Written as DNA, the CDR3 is TGTGCCAGCAGCTTGTTCCGGGATAGCAATCAGCCCCAGCATTTT. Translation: CASSLFRDSNQPQHF.